The sequence of this T cell receptor (beta chain) was determined in a study of CXCR3-negative and CXCR3-positive naive CD8 T cells. General study points: Against CXCR3-negative naive cells, CXCR3-positive naive cells showed more hydrophobic TRB CDR3s.

A note on this clonotype: The antigen remains undetermined.

Libraries of TRB cDNA were made by 5' RACE and carried UMIs. Each CDR3 protein gets one entry in TCRdb, which reprocessed the 5' RACE reads and gives no DNA. This sample's clone table lists approximately 90,000 distinct CDR3 sequences. The origin of this receptor is a human donor in good health. Some clones in this sample may be carry-over from other donors' samples. The sample consisted of naive CXCR3+ CD8+ T cells from blood. Regarding subset: CD45RO-CCR7+CD27+CD95- naive CD8+ T cells expressing CXCR3 (TNR3+).

CDR3 amino acids: CATRQGSPYEQYF. V is TRBV27 and J is TRBJ2-7; TCRdb lists TRBD1, though no DNA is available to test this call. Germline assignment: CDR1 MNHEY and CDR2 SMNVEV (reference sequence). The CDR3 runs 13 residues.